The 17 T cell receptor beta chains reported below all come from one sample, sequenced in a study of shared clonotypes between healthy human individuals. Generated by immunoSEQ multiplex PCR, the TCRdb table keeps only in-frame clones and is missing some. The repertoire includes roughly 490,000 clones, approximately 79% of them detected once, and approximately 12% sits in the top ten. Source material: PBMCs. Receptors originate from a woman aged 40 to 50 in good health. Some clones in this sample may be carry-over from other donors' samples.

With respect to this clone: A read error is possible here, since a much larger clone lies one base away. Different DNA sequences within this sample yield the same CDR3. The chain carries TRBV30 and TRBJ1-1; D is possibly TRBD1 (5 bases). Germline V gene lookup returns CDR1 GTSNPN and CDR2 SVGIG (reference sequence). V was cut by 3 bases and J by 11 bases, with 13 bases left in between. CDR3 size: 11 residues. The CDR3 sequence: CAWRTGHTAFF. The CDR3 DNA reads TGTGCCTGGAGGACGGGGCACACGGCTTTCTTT.

The chain is built from TRBV27 and TRBJ2-3; D not certain. The CDR3 totals 14 residues. The V end lost 2 bases, the J end lost 8 bases, and 14 bases lay between the germline ends. Germline V lookup: CDR1 MNHEY, CDR2 SMNVEV (reference sequence). CDR3 DNA sequence: TGTGCCAGCAGTTTAACTGGGTTGCCTGGTACGCAGTATTTT. Protein: CASSLTGLPGTQYF.

V is TRBV18 and J is TRBJ1-6, with a tentative D call TRBD1 (6 bases). Trimming took 2 bases from V and 6 from J, leaving 17 bases between them. The germline gives CDR1 KGHSH, CDR2 LQKENI. The CDR3 has 17 residues. The CDR3 nucleotides are TGTGCCAGCTCACCAGCGACGGGGGGCTGGGGTAATTCACCCCTCCACTTT. Translated, it gives CASSPATGGWGNSPLHF.

The V and J genes are TRBV5-4 and TRBJ1-1, with 8 nucleotides matching TRBD1. CDR1 is SGHNT and CDR2 is YYREEE in the germline V gene (reference sequence). The V gene end was trimmed by 0 bases and the J gene end by 6 bases; junction bases not matched to a gene: 1. The length of the CDR3 is 13 residues. The chain's CDR3 is CASSLETGAEAFF. DNA of the CDR3: TGTGCCAGCAGCTTGGAGACAGGGGCTGAAGCTTTCTTT.

This rearrangement joins TRBV19 to TRBJ2-3, with 7 bases that match TRBD2. The CDR3 is 15 residues long. With 4 bases clipped from V and 2 bases from J, the junction kept 6 bases outside the gene matches. The V gene's germline CDR1 is LNHDA and CDR2 SQIVND (reference sequence). In DNA, the CDR3 is TGTGCCAGTAGTACCGGGACTACCTACACAGATACGCAGTATTTT. Translating gives CASSTGTTYTDTQYF.

This clone showed up many times. The chain has TRBV7-2 and TRBJ1-3; D ambiguous. CDR1 and CDR2 from the germline V gene are SGHTA and FQGNSA. The CDR3 contains 15 residues. The germline V and J ends were trimmed by 3 bases and 0 bases, with 9 bases remaining between them. The CDR3 protein is CASSFRVSSGNTIYF. The CDR3, as DNA: TGTGCCAGCAGCTTTAGAGTTAGCTCTGGAAACACCATATATTTT.

The rearrangement joins TRBV28 to TRBJ1-2; perhaps TRBD1 as D (6 bases). The germline CDR1 and CDR2 sequences are MDHEN and SYDVKM. Trimming removed 6 bases from V and 1 base from J, with 9 bases in between. The CDR3 consists of 13 residues. CDR3: CASRWTVNYGYTF. The CDR3 DNA reads as TGTGCCAGCAGATGGACAGTTAACTATGGCTACACCTTC.

This clone showed up just a few times. CDR3 sequence reads: CASSIDGGGFGINQPQHF. CDR3 bases: TGTGCCAGTAGTATAGACGGGGGAGGCTTCGGTATAAATCAGCCCCAGCATTTT. The chain uses TRBV19 and TRBJ1-5, with D possibly being TRBD1 (5 bases). CDR3 length equals 18 residues. Germline CDR1 and CDR2: LNHDA and SQIVND (reference sequence). The V gene lost 0 bases and the J gene lost 4 bases, with 19 bases spanning the gap.

The chain has TRBV29-1 and TRBJ2-5, with TRBD1 matching over 9 bases. The DNA end lines up better with TRBJ2-7; the J call may be wrong. This CDR3 is built from 13 residues. Germline lookup yields CDR1 SQVTM and CDR2 ANQGSEA. As DNA, the CDR3 is TGCAGCGTTTACGGGACAGGGAACTACGAGCAGTACTTC. Translated, it gives CSVYGTGNYEQYF.

This chain links TRBV18 with TRBJ2-2; D is possibly TRBD1 or TRBD2 (5 bases each). From germline, CDR1 is KGHSH and CDR2 LQKENI. Trimming stripped 3 bases from V and 3 bases from J, with 8 bases between. CDR3 length equals 14 residues. CDR3 sequence: CASSPGRDTGELFF. The CDR3 bases are TGTGCCAGCTCACCGGGACGGGACACCGGGGAGCTGTTTTTT.

The rearrangement uses TRBV20-1 and TRBJ2-1; D is ambiguous. This CDR3 has 10 amino acids. Trimming pared 4 bases from V and 7 bases from J, leaving 5 bases between. Germline CDR1 and CDR2: DFQATT and SNEGSKA (reference sequence). The CDR3 sequence is CSAIENEQFF. CDR3 coding DNA: TGCAGTGCTATCGAGAATGAGCAGTTCTTC.

The chain joins TRBV7-3 to TRBJ2-1, with D possibly matching TRBD2 (5 bases). Germline-derived CDR1 and CDR2 are SGHTA and FQGTGA. V gave up 2 bases and J gave up 9 bases, with 17 bases separating them. The CDR3 runs 15 residues. CDR3 region: CASSLPGLSFGEQFF. The CDR3 DNA sequence: TGTGCCAGCAGCTTACCCGGACTGTCCTTTGGTGAGCAGTTCTTC. The complete variable domain, with remaining parts taken from reference TRBV7-3 and TRBJ2-1, reads GAGVSQTPSNKVTEKGKYVELRCDPISGHTALYWYRQSLGQGPEFLIYFQGTGAADDSGLPNDRFFAVRPEGSVSTLKIQRTERGDSAVYLCASSLPGLSFGEQFFGPGTRLTVL.

The rearrangement joins TRBV28 to TRBJ1-2, with 8 bases matching TRBD1. CDR1 is MDHEN and CDR2 is SYDVKM in the germline V gene. CDR3 length: 13 residues. After removal of 3 bases from V and 6 bases from J, the junction contained 3 bases not matched to a gene. Written as DNA, the CDR3 is TGTGCCAGCAGTTTCAACAGGGGGGATGGCTACACCTTC. Its translation: CASSFNRGDGYTF.

This chain uses TRBV7-3 with TRBJ1-3, with D unresolved. Trimming took off 1 base at V and 2 bases at J, with 6 bases between the two ends. The CDR3 has 14 residues. Germline values: CDR1 SGHTA, CDR2 FQGTGA. This CDR3 reads CASSLSGAGNTIYF. CDR3 coding DNA: TGTGCCAGCAGCTTAAGTGGGGCTGGAAACACCATATATTTT.

The rearrangement uses TRBV25-1 and TRBJ2-3, with D perhaps matching TRBD2 (5 bases). V lost 3 bases and J lost 3, with 13 bases in between. The CDR3 is made up of 15 amino acids. Germline lookup yields CDR1 MGHDK and CDR2 SYGVNS. CDR3 bases: TGTGCCAGCAGTGAGCTGGGGAGAGAAACAGATACGCAGTATTTT. Translating gives CASSELGRETDTQYF.

The J gene is TRBJ2-6, the V gene TRBV7-2; D may be TRBD1 (6 bases). The CDR3 runs 15 residues. The V and J ends lost 5 bases and 0 bases respectively, with 8 bases between them. CDR1 is SGHTA, CDR2 FQGNSA, per germline. In DNA, the CDR3 is TGTGCCAGCAGCCGACAGGCCTCTGGGGCCAACGTCCTGACTTTC. Amino acids: CASSRQASGANVLTF.

A note on this clone: This sample also contains other DNA sequences that code for the same CDR3. The rearrangement uses TRBV4-3 and TRBJ2-5, with no clear D. Trimming cost V 0 bases and J 5 bases, with 7 bases left between them. Germline-derived CDR1 and CDR2 are LGHNA and YSLEER. The CDR3 spans 13 residues. CDR3 in amino acids: CASSQDLRETQYF. In nucleotides, the CDR3 is TGCGCCAGCAGCCAAGATCTAAGGGAGACCCAGTACTTC.